This T cell receptor (beta chain) was profiled in a study of blood T cell repertoires in COVID-19. About the study: Specimens from acute and convalescent COVID-19 originated in the United States, Italy and Spain. The cDNA or gDNA used as material had been derived from T cells, B-cell-depleted T cells, or PBMCs.

Per germline, CDR1 LNHDA and CDR2 SQIVND (reference sequence). J was trimmed by 0 bases and V by 3 bases; bases with no gene match: 6. CDR3 length equals 17 residues. Authors' processing steps: Nucleated cell counts were estimated from reference gene primer amplification. The method was immunoSEQ multiplex PCR; TCRdb's version includes in-frame clones alone and lacks a portion of them. V and J calls and clone size follow that table, whereas D and trimming were derived from the DNA. The data contain 160,000 or so clones, about 88% of them seen just once; the ten biggest clones take up 1.1%. The gene calls are TRBV19 and TRBJ2-2; TRBD1 matches at 8 bases. Sequencing was carried out using peripheral blood. This clonotype was sampled from a man in his forties with acute or convalescent COVID-19. CDR3 bases: TGTGCCAGTAGTATGAAGGCAGGGGGCGCGAACACCGGGGAGCTGTTTTTT. It specifies CASSMKAGGANTGELFF.